One and the same sample provided the 15 T cell receptor beta chains below, sequenced in a study of blood T cell repertoires in COVID-19. Assay used: immunoSEQ multiplex PCR; TCRdb lists only in-frame clones, some missing. The sample includes some 230,000 clones, 75% to 90% seen only once; the top ten take approximately 3.4%. The specimen was PBMCs or T cells enriched from blood (not recorded which). Receptors were obtained from a woman aged 18-29 years in a cohort exposed to, infected with or recovered from COVID-19 (not recorded which).

The V and J genes are TRBV3-1 (or the pseudogene TRBV3-2) and TRBJ2-3; TRBD1 aligns across 8 bases. From germline, CDR1 is LGHDT and CDR2 YNNKEL (reference sequence). V shed 5 bases, J shed 5 bases, and the junction held 6 bases outside the gene matches. CDR3 size: 14 residues. Here the CDR3 reads CASSWTGLGDTQYF. The DNA of the CDR3 is TGTGCCAGCAGCTGGACAGGGTTAGGAGATACGCAGTATTTT.

This rearrangement joins TRBV11-2 to TRBJ1-1, with 7 bases fitting TRBD1. The V gene end was trimmed by 4 bases and the J gene end by 1 base; junction bases not matched to a gene: 6. The CDR3 covers 15 residues. Germline CDR1 is SGHAT and CDR2 is FQNNGV. The CDR3 DNA reads as TGTGCCAGCAGCTCGCCTAGGACAGGGAACACTGAAGCTTTCTTT. Translating gives CASSSPRTGNTEAFF.

The rearrangement uses TRBV5-4 and TRBJ1-2, with D hard to call. The V gene's germline CDR1 is SGHNT and CDR2 YYREEE (reference sequence). V was pared by 10 bases and J by 1 base, with 20 bases between. The CDR3 covers 15 residues. CDR3 sequence: CASGAVLPRNYGYTF. In DNA form, the CDR3 reads TGTGCCTCGGGAGCAGTTCTACCTCGTAACTATGGCTACACCTTC.

The chain recombines TRBV27 with TRBJ2-7, with TRBD1 matching 7 bases. Germline CDR1 MNHEY, CDR2 SMNVEV (reference sequence). The length of the CDR3 is 14 residues. Trimming cost V 4 bases and J 2 bases; bases outside gene matches: 5. CDR3 nucleotide sequence: TGTGCCAGCAGTTCAGCCGGGACAGCCTACGAGCAGTACTTC. It codes for CASSSAGTAYEQYF.

This clone came up once. The chain is built from TRBV6-2 or TRBV6-3 and TRBJ1-2; D may be TRBD1 (5 bases). The V end was cut by 2 bases, the J end by 3 bases, with 16 bases between. The germline gives CDR1 MNHEY, CDR2 SVGEGT. This CDR3 spans 16 amino acids. CDR3 sequence: CASSYRSREDHYGYTF. Written as DNA, the CDR3 is TGTGCCAGCAGTTACAGAAGCAGGGAAGATCACTATGGCTACACCTTC.

The chain employs TRBV3-1 (or the pseudogene TRBV3-2) and TRBJ2-2; 9 bases are shared with TRBD1. Germline V CDR1 and CDR2: LGHDT, YNNKEL (reference sequence). The CDR3 contains 15 residues. V was clipped by 4 bases and J by 4 bases; unmatched bases: 4. This CDR3 is CASSPGTGTTGELFF. The CDR3 bases are TGTGCCAGCAGCCCAGGGACAGGGACCACCGGGGAGCTGTTTTTT.

The rearrangement links TRBV5-5 to TRBJ2-7, with D possibly TRBD2 on 6 matching bases. The CDR3 is made up of 14 amino acids. V was pared by 5 bases and J by 2 bases, with 14 bases between. Germline V CDR1 and CDR2: SGHKS, YYEKEE (reference sequence). CDR3 DNA: TGTGCCAGCAGTAACGGGAGCCCCCCCTACGAGCAGTACTTC. This encodes CASSNGSPPYEQYF.

This chain joins TRBV6-5 and TRBJ1-4; 7 bases line up with TRBD1. Germline trimming cut 6 bases from V and 4 bases from J; bases unmatched to any gene: 8. The CDR3 is 15 residues long. The germline V gene has CDR1 MNHEY and CDR2 SVGAGI. The CDR3 region is CASRTPGGNNEKLFF. CDR3 nucleotides: TGTGCCAGCAGGACCCCAGGGGGTAATAATGAAAAACTGTTTTTT.

The chain links TRBV6-8 to TRBJ2-3; the D is unclear. This CDR3 region has 12 residues. The V gene's germline CDR1 is MNHGY and CDR2 SAAAGT. V lost 6 bases and J lost 6, with 10 bases in between. The CDR3 sequence is CASSLLRDTQYF. CDR3 sequence (DNA): TGTGCCAGCAGCCTTCTCCGGGATACGCAGTATTTT.

The gene calls are TRBV9 and TRBJ1-1, with D perhaps TRBD1 (5 bases). The germline V gene has CDR1 SGDLS and CDR2 YYNGEE. V was clipped by 4 bases and J by 5 bases, with 12 bases between them. This CDR3 region has 13 residues. The CDR3 bases are TGTGCCAGCAGCCCGGGGGGTATGACTGAAGCTTTCTTT. Translation: CASSPGGMTEAFF. Together with reference TRBV9 and TRBJ1-1, the CDR3 gives the full variable domain: DSGVTQTPKHLITATGQRVTLRCSPRSGDLSVYWYQQSLDQGLQFLIQYYNGEERAKGNILERFSAQQFPDLHSELNLSSLELGDSALYFCASSPGGMTEAFFGQGTRLTVV.

The chain combines TRBV2 with TRBJ1-5; 9 nucleotides align to TRBD1. The CDR3 covers 14 residues. The germline CDR1 and CDR2 sequences are SNHLY and FYNNEI. V dropped 8 bases and J dropped 4; count of bases not matched to a gene: 6. Here the CDR3 reads CASYSGTGNQPQHF. The CDR3, as DNA: TGTGCCAGCTACTCTGGGACAGGGAATCAGCCCCAGCATTTT.

The J gene is TRBJ2-1, the V gene TRBV11-3; 11 bases fit TRBD2. The CDR3 loop spans 17 amino acids. Germline CDR1 and CDR2: SGHNT and YENEEA. V gave up 0 bases and J gave up 6 bases; unmatched junction bases: 7. The CDR3 reads CASSLDYDLAGGNEQFF. For the CDR3, the DNA is TGTGCCAGCAGCTTAGATTACGATCTAGCGGGGGGCAATGAGCAGTTCTTC.

V gene TRBV30 combines with J gene TRBJ2-5; D unresolved. This CDR3 is 10 amino acids long. Per the germline V gene, CDR1 is GTSNPN and CDR2 is SVGIG (reference sequence). V shed 3 bases and J shed 5 bases, with 4 bases lying between them. CDR3 loop: CAWSRETQYF. The DNA for the CDR3 is TGTGCCTGGAGCCGGGAGACCCAGTACTTC.

This chain joins TRBV11-3 and TRBJ2-1; 11 bases line up with TRBD2. Germline values: CDR1 SGHNT, CDR2 YENEEA. V shed 5 bases and J 5 bases; nucleotides not matched to a gene: 11. This CDR3 is 17 amino acids long. The CDR3 spells CASSLSVAGGGHNEQFF. DNA of the CDR3: TGTGCCAGCAGCCTGTCGGTAGCGGGAGGGGGGCACAATGAGCAGTTCTTC.

This clone appeared a single time. The V call is TRBV5-6, the J call TRBJ1-6, with 9 bases that match TRBD1. V gave up 4 bases and J gave up 8 bases; unmatched junction bases: 7. Germline values: CDR1 SGHDT, CDR2 YYEEEE. CDR3 length equals 15 residues. CDR3 sequence: CASSIGTGYYSPLHF. The CDR3 DNA follows: TGTGCCAGCAGCATCGGGACAGGGTATTATTCACCCCTCCACTTT.